The 16 T cell receptor beta chains below were found in one sample sequenced in a study of post-analysis software for immune sequencing data. The study, taken as a whole, reports: Five TRBV segments, TRBV5-6, TRBV5-1 and TRBV20-1 among them, were found more frequent in patients than controls.

Their antigen targets remain unknown. The authors incorporated unique molecular identifiers into the TCR beta cDNA libraries. One entry per CDR3 protein, called by TCRdb with MiXCR from the PCR reads. The data hold around 400,000 distinct CDR3 sequences, with around a third observed a single time. The sequenced material came from blood. These receptors originate from a girl aged 5-17 years with multiple sclerosis.

The table lists this clonotype with a few counts. In DNA, the CDR3 is TGTGCCAGCAGCCAGGGGTCGCGGGACGCTGAAGCTTTCTTT. Protein: CASSQGSRDAEAFF. V usage is TRBV7-6 and J usage is TRBJ1-1; the D gene is possibly TRBD1 (6 bases). Per germline, CDR1 SGHVS and CDR2 FNYEAQ. V dropped 5 bases and J dropped 6 bases, with 16 bases sitting between them. The CDR3 sequence is 14 residues long.

This clonotype has only a few counts. This sequence joins TRBV11-2 and TRBJ2-5; 10 nucleotides line up with TRBD2. The CDR3 has 16 amino acids. Losses at the gene ends were 7 bases for V and 5 bases for J; bases not matched to a gene: 13. Germline V CDR1 and CDR2: SGHAT, FQNNGV. CDR3 region: CASNTLAGAPPETQYF. DNA for the CDR3: TGTGCCAGCAACACTCTAGCGGGGGCCCCCCCGGAGACCCAGTACTTC.

The V gene is TRBV14, the J gene TRBJ2-6; 7 bases agree with TRBD1. This CDR3 has 15 amino acids. Trimming took 11 bases from V and 3 from J; bases not matched to a gene: 10. Germline V gives CDR1 SGHDN, CDR2 FVKESK. The CDR3 is CAGTKQGNGANVLTF. The CDR3 nucleotides are TGTGCCGGCACCAAACAGGGGAATGGGGCCAACGTCCTGACTTTC.

This chain links TRBV12-3 or TRBV12-4 with TRBJ1-2; possible D gene TRBD1, 6 bases. Trimming shortened V by 6 bases and J by 8 bases, and 16 bases separated the two germline ends. The CDR3 is 13 amino acids. The CDR3 here is CASSRNRETGYTF. The CDR3 DNA sequence: TGTGCCAGCAGCCGGAACAGGGAGACGGGCTACACCTTC.

The V gene is TRBV4-1, the J gene TRBJ1-4, with 9 bases fitting TRBD1. Germline assignment: CDR1 MGHRA and CDR2 YSYEKL. J was trimmed by 5 bases and V by 0 bases; bases with no gene match: 4. This CDR3 is 16 amino acids long. The DNA for the CDR3 is TGCGCCAGCAGCCAAGATGCCGGGACAGGGAATGAAAAACTGTTTTTT. Translating gives CASSQDAGTGNEKLFF.

This clonotype has more than one count but fewer than ten. The rearrangement links TRBV29-1 to TRBJ2-5; 8 nucleotides align to TRBD2. V lost 2 bases to trimming and J lost 4 bases; unmatched junction nucleotides: 6. CDR3 size: 14 residues. CDR1 SQVTM and CDR2 ANQGSEA come from the germline V gene. CDR3 region: CSVERAGGGETQYF. CDR3 sequence (DNA): TGCAGCGTTGAAAGGGCGGGAGGCGGAGAGACCCAGTACTTC.

In this sample, this clonotype turned up a few times. The chain is built from TRBV5-1 and TRBJ2-4, with D possibly being TRBD2 (6 bases). The CDR3 is 12 amino acids. The V and J ends lost 0 bases and 15 bases respectively, with 13 bases between them. CDR1 and CDR2 (germline): SGHRS, YFSETQ. The CDR3: CASSLAGDPRYF. CDR3 coding DNA: TGCGCCAGCAGCTTGGCGGGGGACCCTCGGTACTTC.

The count of this clonotype is one. At one end the junction does not follow the germline gene, possibly because of a read error. This sequence joins TRBV20-1 and TRBJ1-5; 10 bases are shared with TRBD1. Looked up from germline, CDR1 is DFQATT and CDR2 is SNEGSKA (reference sequence). The CDR3 spans 18 residues. The CDR3 DNA reads TGCAGTGCCAGAGCAGGGACAGGGGCCGTTTATAGCAATCAGCCCCAGCATTTT. Its protein product is CSARAGTGAVYSNQPQHF.

This chain connects TRBV9 to TRBJ2-1; D is possibly TRBD2 (5 bases). From germline, CDR1 is SGDLS and CDR2 YYNGEE. V shed 3 bases and J shed 10 bases, with 8 bases lying between them. The CDR3 spans 11 residues. CDR3 bases: TGTGCCAGCAGCGGTGGGGAGGAGCAGTTCTTC. Amino acid sequence: CASSGGEEQFF.

This clonotype has only a few counts. The chain has TRBV12-3 or TRBV12-4 and TRBJ2-1; 8 nucleotides agree with TRBD2. V shed 7 bases and J 8 bases; nucleotides not matched to a gene: 10. This CDR3 comprises 14 residues. CDR3 residues: CASTSGFGRDEQFF. Here the CDR3 DNA reads TGTGCCAGCACCTCGGGGTTCGGGAGGGATGAGCAGTTCTTC.

The J gene is TRBJ1-2, the V gene TRBV4-1; TRBD1 matches 7 bases. The V segment lost 4 bases and the J segment 5 bases; nucleotides outside the gene matches: 7. Germline lookup yields CDR1 MGHRA and CDR2 YSYEKL. The CDR3 has 14 residues. The CDR3 sequence: CASSPVPGGYGYTF. In DNA form, the CDR3 reads TGCGCCAGCAGCCCCGTCCCAGGGGGTTATGGCTACACCTTC.

This clonotype was observed a handful of times. J is TRBJ1-5 and V is TRBV25-1; no clear D gene. Germline V gene lookup returns CDR1 MGHDK and CDR2 SYGVNS. This CDR3 has 13 amino acids. V lost 3 bases and J 7 bases, leaving 10 bases between the germline ends. This CDR3 is CASSDSKGQPQHF. The CDR3 DNA reads TGTGCCAGCAGTGATTCTAAGGGACAGCCCCAGCATTTT.

This clonotype occurred a few times. The rearrangement uses TRBV7-3 and TRBJ1-6; weak D call: TRBD1 (5 bases). Trimming cost V 5 bases and J 7 bases, with 15 bases left between them. The CDR3 runs 15 residues. Germline loops: CDR1 SGHTA, CDR2 FQGTGA. Here the CDR3 DNA reads TGTGCCAGCAGCCGGACCGGGGGAATGAATTCACCCCTCCACTTT. It codes for CASSRTGGMNSPLHF. The full variable domain, in which reference TRBV7-3 and TRBJ1-6 provide the parts outside the CDR3, is GAGVSQTPSNKVTEKGKYVELRCDPISGHTALYWYRQSLGQGPEFLIYFQGTGAADDSGLPNDRFFAVRPEGSVSTLKIQRTERGDSAVYLCASSRTGGMNSPLHFGNGTRLTVT.

This clonotype was seen more than once but under ten times. The V and J genes are TRBV6-6 and TRBJ2-1; 10 nucleotides line up with TRBD1. Germline values: CDR1 MNHNY, CDR2 SVGAGI (reference sequence). CDR3 length: 15 residues. The V and J ends lost 5 bases and 3 bases, in that order; junction bases with no gene match: 4. The CDR3 is CASSGTGANYNEQFF. The CDR3, as DNA: TGTGCCAGCAGTGGGACAGGGGCCAACTACAATGAGCAGTTCTTC.

Comments on this clonotype: At one boundary the junction diverges from the germline segment, which might be a read error. The chain combines TRBV6-1 with TRBJ2-3, with D unresolved. Looked up from germline, CDR1 is MNHNS and CDR2 is SASEGT. CDR3 size: 15 residues. This CDR3 is CVSLKGTWTTDTRYF. The CDR3 nucleotides read TGTGTCAGCCTGAAGGGAACCTGGACCACAGATACGCGGTATTTT.

The V gene is TRBV12-3 or TRBV12-4, the J gene TRBJ1-1; D might be TRBD1 (6 bases). There are 12 residues in the CDR3. V was clipped by 7 bases and J by 4 bases, with 10 bases between them. This CDR3 is CASTRGGTEAFF. The CDR3 coding sequence is TGTGCCAGCACCAGGGGTGGCACTGAAGCTTTCTTT.